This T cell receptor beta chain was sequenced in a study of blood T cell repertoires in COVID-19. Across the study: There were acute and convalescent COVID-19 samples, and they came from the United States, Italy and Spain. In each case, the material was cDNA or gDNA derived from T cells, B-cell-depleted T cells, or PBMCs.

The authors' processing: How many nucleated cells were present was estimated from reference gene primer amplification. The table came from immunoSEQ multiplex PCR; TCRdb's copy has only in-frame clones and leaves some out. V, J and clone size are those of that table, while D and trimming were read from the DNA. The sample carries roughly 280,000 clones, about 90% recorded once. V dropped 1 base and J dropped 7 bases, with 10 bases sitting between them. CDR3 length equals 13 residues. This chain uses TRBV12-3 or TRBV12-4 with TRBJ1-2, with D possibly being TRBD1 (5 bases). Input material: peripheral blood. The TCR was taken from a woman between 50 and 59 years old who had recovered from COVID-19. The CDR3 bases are TGTGCCAGCAGTTTAGGGACAAAGGTTGGCTACACCTTC. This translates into CASSLGTKVGYTF.